This T cell receptor beta chain was profiled in a study of T cell repertoires in cytomegalovirus infection. Study at large: It was the public TCR beta signatures that indicated both CMV infection and matching HLA type.

Each CDR3 protein gets one entry after TCRdb re-called the reads with MiXCR. There are hundreds of thousands of distinct CDR3 sequences in the sample; roughly 31% occur only once, and more than 13% lies in the top ten. Note on this clonotype: What it binds is unknown. This may be a read error, as it is one base from a much larger clone.

General observations from the study: The cumulative frequency of public TCR beta families distinguished individuals who carried CMV together with the relevant HLA. The ex vivo response was dominated by HLA-C-restricted CMV-specific TCR beta clonotypes.

The CDR3 totals 13 residues. CDR1 is SGHVS and CDR2 is FNYEAQ in the germline V gene. After removal of 6 bases from V and 6 bases from J, the junction contained 7 bases not matched to a gene. The chain uses TRBV7-6 and TRBJ2-7; 8 nucleotides match TRBD1. Here the sequenced sample was cultured CD8+ T cells from PBMCs, taken from culture after CMV antigen stimulation. The TCR comes from a human donor in good health (CMV status not recorded). Some clones in this sample may be carry-over from other donors' samples. CDR3 region: CASRPDRGREQYF. CDR3 coding DNA: TGTGCCAGCAGGCCCGACAGGGGACGCGAGCAGTACTTC.